These 15 T cell receptor beta chains came from one sample sequenced in a study of shared clonotypes between healthy human individuals (dated by TCRdb to 2020 to 2021). Libraries were made using the immunoSEQ multiplex PCR assay. TCRdb carries this immuneACCESS record with in-frame sequences only. Its versions omit some clonotypes, under half of them owing to an unresolved V gene in the studies checked, with the rest unexplained. In all, the sample holds approximately 640,000 clones, and 60% to 80% of those were seen once. The ten largest clones capture roughly 1.8% of the sample. Material for sequencing was memory CD4+ T cells sorted from blood. What the cell subset or site label conveys for this sample: CD45RA-negative fraction. These receptors originate from a woman aged 30 to 39 in good health.

The V gene is TRBV4-2, the J gene TRBJ2-7, with D unclear. The CDR3 covers 14 residues. Germline assignment: CDR1 LGHNA and CDR2 YNFKEQ. Trimming removed 0 bases from V and 0 bases from J, with 6 bases in between. In nucleotides, the CDR3 is TGTGCCAGCAGCCAAGAGCGGCTCTCCTACGAGCAGTACTTC. Protein: CASSQERLSYEQYF.

The chain uses TRBV5-1 and TRBJ1-1; D not certain. There are 16 residues in the CDR3. Germline lookup yields CDR1 SGHRS and CDR2 YFSETQ. Trimming removed 1 base at V and 2 bases at J, with 15 bases between. CDR3 in amino acids: CASSLWVGRANTEAFF. CDR3 DNA sequence: TGCGCCAGCAGCTTGTGGGTAGGGCGTGCTAACACTGAAGCTTTCTTT.

There are a few counts of this clone. V and J are TRBV6-1 and TRBJ1-1; 8 bases are a match to TRBD1. The V gene's germline CDR1 is MNHNS and CDR2 SASEGT. This CDR3 spans 15 amino acids. V shed 2 bases, J shed 4 bases, and the junction held 6 bases outside the gene matches. CDR3 sequence (DNA): TGTGCCAGCAGTGAATCCCGGACAGGGAGCACTGAAGCTTTCTTT. Amino acids: CASSESRTGSTEAFF.

The chain uses TRBV5-1 and TRBJ1-2; a weak D match, TRBD1 (6 bases). V dropped 3 bases and J dropped 0 bases, with 15 bases sitting between them. The germline CDR1 and CDR2 sequences are SGHRS and YFSETQ. CDR3 size: 16 residues. The CDR3 coding sequence is TGCGCCAGCAGCTACCAGACAGGCCTAGCTAACTATGGCTACACCTTC. As protein: CASSYQTGLANYGYTF.

The chain couples TRBV2 to TRBJ1-2; TRBD1 might be the D (6 bases). The ends were cut back, 2 bases at V and 1 base at J, with 11 bases in the middle. Germline V gene data show CDR1 as SNHLY and CDR2 as FYNNEI. The CDR3 runs to 15 residues. The CDR3 region is CASSERTAFNYGYTF. The CDR3 DNA reads as TGTGCCAGCAGTGAAAGGACAGCGTTTAACTATGGCTACACCTTC.

The chain recombines TRBV5-1 with TRBJ2-7, with D possibly matching TRBD2 (6 bases). Deletions cut 0 bases from V and 5 bases from J, with 12 bases between. Germline V lookup: CDR1 SGHRS, CDR2 YFSETQ. The CDR3 loop spans 14 amino acids. The CDR3 DNA follows: TGCGCCAGCAGCTTGGAACTAGCAGACGACGAGCAGTACTTC. Its translation is CASSLELADDEQYF.

The chain combines TRBV15 with TRBJ2-7; 8 nucleotides align to TRBD1. The CDR3 sequence is 16 residues long. Germline values: CDR1 LNHNV, CDR2 YYDKDF (reference sequence). V shed 1 base and J 0 bases; nucleotides not matched to a gene: 5. CDR3 coding DNA: TGTGCCACCAGCAGAGGTCCGGGACAGGCCTCCTACGAGCAGTACTTC. Amino acids: CATSRGPGQASYEQYF.

The chain is built from TRBV13 and TRBJ2-7, with D perhaps being TRBD1 or TRBD2 (5 bases each). CDR1 is PRHDT, CDR2 FYEKMQ, per germline (reference sequence). The CDR3 spans 19 residues. V dropped 5 bases and J dropped 3 bases, with 29 bases sitting between them. CDR3 nucleotide sequence: TGTGCCAGCAGCCGAGGAGGCGCCACCGGGACCTATTTTGGCTACGAGCAGTACTTC. Translation: CASSRGGATGTYFGYEQYF.

The V and J genes are TRBV15 and TRBJ1-5, with 10 bases matching TRBD1. J gave up 7 bases and V 5 bases, and 5 bases lay outside the gene matches. Germline V gives CDR1 LNHNV, CDR2 YYDKDF (reference sequence). This CDR3 comprises 14 residues. The CDR3 DNA reads as TGTGCCACCAGCCCAGGGGACAGGGGCCAGCCCCAGCATTTT. Translated, it gives CATSPGDRGQPQHF.

The rearrangement joins TRBV15 to TRBJ2-6; a weak D match, TRBD1 (6 bases). The CDR3 consists of 17 residues. V was cut by 2 bases and J by 1 base, with 12 bases left in between. The germline CDR1 and CDR2 sequences are LNHNV and YYDKDF (reference sequence). The chain's CDR3 is CATSRIRGGSGANVLTF. The CDR3 region has the DNA TGTGCCACCAGCAGAATCAGAGGGGGATCTGGGGCCAACGTCCTGACTTTC.

V and J are TRBV6-5 and TRBJ1-2, with TRBD1 matching over 8 bases. The CDR3 length is 14 residues. The trim removed 5 bases at V and 7 bases at J, leaving 9 bases unmatched. Looked up from germline, CDR1 is MNHEY and CDR2 is SVGAGI. The CDR3 loop is CASSGGDRIFGYTF. The CDR3, as DNA: TGTGCCAGCAGTGGGGGGGACAGGATTTTTGGCTACACCTTC.

The V and J genes are TRBV28 and TRBJ2-1, with 9 bases matching TRBD1. CDR1 is MDHEN and CDR2 is SYDVKM in the germline V gene. This CDR3 is 15 amino acids long. J was trimmed by 6 bases and V by 10 bases; bases with no gene match: 13. CDR3 in DNA: TGTGCCACTACGACCATCGGGACAGGGATCAATGAGCAGTTCTTC. It encodes CATTTIGTGINEQFF.

This clone was observed a single time. The rearrangement links TRBV11-2 to TRBJ1-2, with D maybe TRBD1 (5 bases). The CDR3 extends over 12 amino acids. The germline V gene has CDR1 SGHAT and CDR2 FQNNGV. With 5 bases removed from V and 3 bases from J, the gap between germline ends came to 7 bases. The CDR3 protein is CASSEQDYGYTF. DNA for the CDR3: TGTGCCAGCAGCGAACAGGACTATGGCTACACCTTC. Using reference TRBV11-2 and TRBJ1-2 for the parts outside the CDR3, the full variable domain is EAGVAQSPRYKIIEKRQSVAFWCNPISGHATLYWYQQILGQGPKLLIQFQNNGVVDDSQLPKDRFSAERLKGVDSTLKIQPAKLEDSAVYLCASSEQDYGYTFGSGTRLTVV.

The rearrangement joins TRBV10-2 to TRBJ2-3; D call uncertain. The CDR3 is 11 residues long. Trimming left V 2 bases short and J 12 bases short, with 9 bases between. Germline CDR1 WSHSY, CDR2 SAAADI. CDR3 loop: CASSEGQTQYF. For the CDR3, the DNA is TGCGCCAGCAGTGAGGGGCAGACACAGTATTTT.

The chain employs TRBV11-2 and TRBJ2-7; D is unclear. CDR1 is SGHAT, CDR2 FQNNGV, per germline. The CDR3 sequence is 16 residues long. Trimming pared 5 bases from V and 3 bases from J, leaving 20 bases between. The CDR3 bases are TGTGCCAGCAGCAAACCCACAGATTACTACGGCTACGAGCAGTACTTC. Amino acids: CASSKPTDYYGYEQYF.